This T cell receptor (beta chain) comes out of a study of neurological immune-mediated disorders. cDNA synthesis was performed by 5'RACE with 10-nucleotide random UMIs. MiXCR was run by TCRdb on the 5' RACE reads, yielding one entry per CDR3 protein. Among tens of thousands of distinct CDR3 sequences, 3% to 4% were seen once, and the ten largest hold 2% to 2.5%. This clonotype was counted at least ten times. The TCR sequence derives from a man aged 30 to 45 with multiple sclerosis. Sequencing was performed on PBMCs.

The DNA for the CDR3 is TGTGCCAGCAGCTCGCCCCGTGGACAGGGACGTGATGGCTACACCTTC. Translated, it gives CASSSPRGQGRDGYTF. This rearrangement joins TRBV11-2 to TRBJ1-2; 8 positions match TRBD1. Trimming removed 4 bases from V and 6 bases from J; junction bases left unmatched: 13. The V gene's germline CDR1 is SGHAT and CDR2 FQNNGV. CDR3 size: 16 residues.